The sample holds one count of the clone carrying this T cell receptor (beta chain). Its target is not known. Measured with immunoSEQ multiplex PCR; TCRdb has only the in-frame clones, and not every one. This sample has tens of thousands of clones, with about 90% found just once. V gave up 6 bases and J gave up 8 bases, with 9 bases separating them. This CDR3 has 10 residues. Per germline, CDR1 DFQATT and CDR2 SNEGSKA (reference sequence). The data were obtained in a study of a mutant IDH1 vaccine in newly diagnosed glioma. Whole-study context: Patients previously underwent radiotherapy, temozolomide, or both, and most underwent both. Held at week 35, visit V12 was the safety follow-up, and visit V13 followed at week 47.

Specified time point: week 35, safety follow-up. Every vaccine dose comprised 300 ug of mutant IDH1 20-mer peptide plus topical imiquimod. The chain links TRBV20-1 to TRBJ2-3, with D uncertain. The receptor comes from a middle-aged man with glioma. The sample consisted of PBMCs, taken from a glioma patient whose treatment included an IDH1 peptide vaccine. CDR3 sequence (DNA): TGCAGTGCCGGCCCGGGTACGCAGTATTTT. Translating gives CSAGPGTQYF.